The clone carrying this T cell receptor beta chain has at least ten counts. The data originate from a study of neurological immune-mediated disorders. TCRdb redid the calling of the 5' RACE reads with MiXCR, one entry per CDR3 protein. Of tens of thousands of distinct CDR3 sequences in the sample, about 4.3% were seen once. Noted time point: longitudinal time-point 3. Trimming removed 6 bases from V and 0 bases from J, with 9 bases in between. The CDR3 runs to 13 residues. Germline lookup yields CDR1 GTSNPN and CDR2 SVGIG (reference sequence). The source of this sequence is a woman between 55 and 75 years old with multiple sclerosis. The sequenced sample was PBMCs. V is TRBV30 and J is TRBJ2-1; D tentatively reads TRBD1 or TRBD2 (5 bases each). The CDR3 DNA follows: TGTGCCTGTCCAGGGAGCTCCTACAATGAGCAGTTCTTC. This encodes CACPGSSYNEQFF.